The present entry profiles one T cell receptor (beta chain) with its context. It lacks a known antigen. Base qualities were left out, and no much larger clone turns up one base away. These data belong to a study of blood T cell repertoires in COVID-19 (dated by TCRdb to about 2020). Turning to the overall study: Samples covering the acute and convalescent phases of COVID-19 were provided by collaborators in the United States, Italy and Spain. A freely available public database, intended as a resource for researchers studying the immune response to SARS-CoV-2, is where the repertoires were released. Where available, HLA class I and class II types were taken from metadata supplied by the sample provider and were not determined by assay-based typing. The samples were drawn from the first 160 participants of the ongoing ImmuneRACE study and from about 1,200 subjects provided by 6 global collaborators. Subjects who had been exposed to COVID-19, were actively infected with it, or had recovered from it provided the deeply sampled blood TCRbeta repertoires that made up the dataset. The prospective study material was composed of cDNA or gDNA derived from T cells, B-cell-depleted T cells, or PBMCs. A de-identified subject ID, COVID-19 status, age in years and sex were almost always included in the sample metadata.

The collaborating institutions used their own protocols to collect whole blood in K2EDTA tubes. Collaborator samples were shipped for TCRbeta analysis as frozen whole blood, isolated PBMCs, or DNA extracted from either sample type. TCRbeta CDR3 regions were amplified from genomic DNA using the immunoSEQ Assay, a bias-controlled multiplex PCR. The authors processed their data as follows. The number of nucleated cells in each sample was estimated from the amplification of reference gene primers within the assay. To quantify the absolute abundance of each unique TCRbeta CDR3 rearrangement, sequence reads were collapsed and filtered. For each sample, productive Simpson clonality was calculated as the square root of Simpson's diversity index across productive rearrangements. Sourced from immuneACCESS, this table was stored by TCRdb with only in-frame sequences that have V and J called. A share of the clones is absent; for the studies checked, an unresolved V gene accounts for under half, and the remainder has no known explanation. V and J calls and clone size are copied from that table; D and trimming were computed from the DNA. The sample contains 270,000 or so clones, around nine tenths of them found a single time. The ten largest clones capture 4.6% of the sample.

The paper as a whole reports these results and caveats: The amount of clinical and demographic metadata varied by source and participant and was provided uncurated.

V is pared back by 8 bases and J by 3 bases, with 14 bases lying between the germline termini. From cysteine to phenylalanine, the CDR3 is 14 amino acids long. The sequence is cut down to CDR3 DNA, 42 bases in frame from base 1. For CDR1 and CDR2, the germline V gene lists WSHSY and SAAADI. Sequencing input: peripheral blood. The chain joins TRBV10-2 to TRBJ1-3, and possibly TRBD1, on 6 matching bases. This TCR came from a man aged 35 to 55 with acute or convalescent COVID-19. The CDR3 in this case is CASRSGGYGNTIYF. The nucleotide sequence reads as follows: TGCGCCAGCCGCTCGGGGGGCTATGGAAACACCATATATTTT.